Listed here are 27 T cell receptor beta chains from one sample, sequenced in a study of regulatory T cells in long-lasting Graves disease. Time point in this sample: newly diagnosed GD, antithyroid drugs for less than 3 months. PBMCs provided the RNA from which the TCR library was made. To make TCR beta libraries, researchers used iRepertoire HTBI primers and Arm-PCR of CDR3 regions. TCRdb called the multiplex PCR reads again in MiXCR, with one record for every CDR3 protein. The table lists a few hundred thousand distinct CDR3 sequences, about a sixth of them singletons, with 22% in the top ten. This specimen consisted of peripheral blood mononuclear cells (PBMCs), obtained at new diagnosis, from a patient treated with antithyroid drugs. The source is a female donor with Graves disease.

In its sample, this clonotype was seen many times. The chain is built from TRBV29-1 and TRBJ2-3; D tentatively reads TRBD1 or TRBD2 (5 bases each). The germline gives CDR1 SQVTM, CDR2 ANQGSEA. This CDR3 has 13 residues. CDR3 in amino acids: CSARGPLTDTQYF. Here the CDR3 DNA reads TGCTCGGCCCGGGGCCCCCTCACAGATACGCAGTATTTT.

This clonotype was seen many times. The CDR3 DNA is TGTGCCAGCAGCTACCTCGGGAGCCCGACGGAGACCCAGTACTTC. This gives the protein CASSYLGSPTETQYF. The chain is built from TRBV3-1 and TRBJ2-5, with a tentative D call TRBD2 (6 bases). Trimming shortened V by 5 bases and J by 5 bases, and 18 bases separated the two germline ends. Germline loops: CDR1 LGHDT, CDR2 YNNKEL (reference sequence). The CDR3 sequence is 15 residues long.

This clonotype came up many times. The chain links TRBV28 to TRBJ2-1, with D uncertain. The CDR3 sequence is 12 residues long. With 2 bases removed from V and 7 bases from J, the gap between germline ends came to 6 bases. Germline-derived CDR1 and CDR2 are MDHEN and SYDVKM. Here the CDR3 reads CASSLGFNEQFF. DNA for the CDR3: TGTGCCAGCAGTTTAGGTTTTAATGAGCAGTTCTTC.

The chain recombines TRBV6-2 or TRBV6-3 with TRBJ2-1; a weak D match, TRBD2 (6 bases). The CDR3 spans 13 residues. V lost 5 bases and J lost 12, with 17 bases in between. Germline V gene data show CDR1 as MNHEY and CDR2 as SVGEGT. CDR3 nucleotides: TGTGCCAGCAGTCCCCCGGGGTCCGGGGGGCAGTTCTTC. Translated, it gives CASSPPGSGGQFF.

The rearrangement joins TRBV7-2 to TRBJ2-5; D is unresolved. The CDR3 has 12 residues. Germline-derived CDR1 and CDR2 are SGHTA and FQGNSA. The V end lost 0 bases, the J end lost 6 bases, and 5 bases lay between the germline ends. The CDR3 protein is CASSLAGKTQYF. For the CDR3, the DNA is TGTGCCAGCAGCTTAGCAGGGAAGACCCAGTACTTC. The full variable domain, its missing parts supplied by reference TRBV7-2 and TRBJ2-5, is GAGVSQSPSNKVTEKGKDVELRCDPISGHTALYWYRQSLGQGLEFLIYFQGNSAPDKSGLPSDRFSAERTGGSVSTLTIQRTQQEDSAVYLCASSLAGKTQYFGPGTRLLVL.

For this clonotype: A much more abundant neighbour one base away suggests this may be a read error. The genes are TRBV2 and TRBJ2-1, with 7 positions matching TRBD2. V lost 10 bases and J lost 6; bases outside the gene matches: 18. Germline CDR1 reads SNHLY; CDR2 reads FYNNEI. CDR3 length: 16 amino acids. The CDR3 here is CATDSPRRGRGNEQFF. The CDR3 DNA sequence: TGTGCCACAGATTCGCCCCGGCGGGGGAGGGGCAATGAGCAGTTCTTC.

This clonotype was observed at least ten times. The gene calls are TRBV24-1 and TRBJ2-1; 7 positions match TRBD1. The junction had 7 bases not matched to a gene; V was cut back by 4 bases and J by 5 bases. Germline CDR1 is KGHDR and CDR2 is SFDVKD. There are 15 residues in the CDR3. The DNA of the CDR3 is TGTGCCACCAGTGACACAAACAGGGGACACAATGAGCAGTTCTTC. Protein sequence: CATSDTNRGHNEQFF.

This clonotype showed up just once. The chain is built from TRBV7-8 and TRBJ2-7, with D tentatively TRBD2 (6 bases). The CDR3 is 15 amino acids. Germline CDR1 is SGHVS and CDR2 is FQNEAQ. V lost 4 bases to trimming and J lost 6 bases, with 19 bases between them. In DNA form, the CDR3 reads TGTGCCAGCAGCTATCTCGGGAGTAGGGGTGGCGAGCAGTACTTC. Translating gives CASSYLGSRGGEQYF.

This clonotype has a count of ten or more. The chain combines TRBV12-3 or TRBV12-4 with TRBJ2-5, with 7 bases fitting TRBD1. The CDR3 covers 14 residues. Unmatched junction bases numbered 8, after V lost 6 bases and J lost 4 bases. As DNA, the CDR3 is TGTGCCAGCAGCAAACAGGGGTATCGAGAGACCCAGTACTTC. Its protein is CASSKQGYRETQYF.

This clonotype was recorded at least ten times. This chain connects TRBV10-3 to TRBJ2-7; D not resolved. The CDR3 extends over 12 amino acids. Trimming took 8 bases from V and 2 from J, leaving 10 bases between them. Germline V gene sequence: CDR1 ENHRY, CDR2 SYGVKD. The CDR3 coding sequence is TGTGCCATCGGCACCCCCCCCTACGAGCAGTACTTC. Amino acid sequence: CAIGTPPYEQYF.

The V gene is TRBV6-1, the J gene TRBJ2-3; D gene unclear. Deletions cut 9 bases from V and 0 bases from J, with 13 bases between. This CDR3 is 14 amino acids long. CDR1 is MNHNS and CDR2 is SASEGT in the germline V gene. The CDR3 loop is CASTIVTSTDTQYF. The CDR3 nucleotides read TGTGCCAGTACGATAGTAACCAGCACAGATACGCAGTATTTT.

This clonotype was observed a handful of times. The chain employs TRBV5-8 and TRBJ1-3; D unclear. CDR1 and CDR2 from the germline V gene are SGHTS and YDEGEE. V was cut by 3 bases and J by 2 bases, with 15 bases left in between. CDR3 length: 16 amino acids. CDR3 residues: CASSSEGLGPGNTIYF. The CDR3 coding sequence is TGTGCCAGCAGCTCGGAGGGTTTAGGGCCTGGAAACACCATATATTTT.

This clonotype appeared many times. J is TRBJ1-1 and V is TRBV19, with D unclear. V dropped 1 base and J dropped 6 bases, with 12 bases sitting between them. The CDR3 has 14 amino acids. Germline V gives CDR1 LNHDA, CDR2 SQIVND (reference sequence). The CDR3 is CASSIGFVVAEAFF. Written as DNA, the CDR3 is TGTGCCAGTAGTATAGGGTTTGTGGTCGCTGAAGCTTTCTTT.

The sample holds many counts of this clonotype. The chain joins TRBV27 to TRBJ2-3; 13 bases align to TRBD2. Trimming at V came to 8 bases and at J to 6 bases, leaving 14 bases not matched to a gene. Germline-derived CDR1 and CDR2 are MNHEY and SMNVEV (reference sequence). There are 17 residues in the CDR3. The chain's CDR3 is CASATIGLAGVGDTQYF. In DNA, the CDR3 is TGTGCCAGCGCTACGATTGGACTAGCGGGAGTAGGGGATACGCAGTATTTT.

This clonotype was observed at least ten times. CDR3 nucleotide sequence: TGCAGTGCTAGACCCAGCGGGACTTACAATGAGCAGTTCTTC. Translated: CSARPSGTYNEQFF. This chain connects TRBV20-1 to TRBJ2-1, with 7 bases identical to TRBD2. This CDR3 is built from 14 residues. Germline loops: CDR1 DFQATT, CDR2 SNEGSKA (reference sequence). J was trimmed by 4 bases and V by 2 bases; bases with no gene match: 5.

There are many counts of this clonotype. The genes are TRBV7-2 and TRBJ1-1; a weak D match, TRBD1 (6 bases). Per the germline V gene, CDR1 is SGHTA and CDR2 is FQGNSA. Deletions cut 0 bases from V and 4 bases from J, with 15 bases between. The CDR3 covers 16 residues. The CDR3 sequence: CASSLAMGGAGTEAFF. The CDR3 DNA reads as TGTGCCAGCAGCTTAGCGATGGGGGGGGCAGGCACTGAAGCTTTCTTT. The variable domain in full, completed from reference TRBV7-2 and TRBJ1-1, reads GAGVSQSPSNKVTEKGKDVELRCDPISGHTALYWYRQSLGQGLEFLIYFQGNSAPDKSGLPSDRFSAERTGGSVSTLTIQRTQQEDSAVYLCASSLAMGGAGTEAFFGQGTRLTVV.

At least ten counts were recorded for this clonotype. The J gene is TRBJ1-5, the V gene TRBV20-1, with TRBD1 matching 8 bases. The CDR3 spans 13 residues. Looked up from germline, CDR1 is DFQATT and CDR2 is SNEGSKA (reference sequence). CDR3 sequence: CSVDRGPNQPQHF. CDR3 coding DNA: TGCAGCGTTGACAGGGGACCAAATCAGCCCCAGCATTTT.

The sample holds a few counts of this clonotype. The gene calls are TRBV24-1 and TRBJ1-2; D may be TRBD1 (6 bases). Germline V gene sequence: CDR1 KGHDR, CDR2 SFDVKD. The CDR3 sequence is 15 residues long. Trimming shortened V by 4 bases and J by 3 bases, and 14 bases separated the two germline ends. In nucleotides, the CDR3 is TGTGCCACCAGTGACCCAGGGGCTGGGGACTATGGCTACACCTTC. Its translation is CATSDPGAGDYGYTF.

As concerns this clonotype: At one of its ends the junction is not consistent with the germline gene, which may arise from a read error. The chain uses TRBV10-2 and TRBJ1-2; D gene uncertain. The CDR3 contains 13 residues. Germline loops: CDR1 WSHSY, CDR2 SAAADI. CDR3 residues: CASSTPEHDGYAF. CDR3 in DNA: TGCGCCAGCAGTACCCCAGAACATGACGGCTACGCCTTC.

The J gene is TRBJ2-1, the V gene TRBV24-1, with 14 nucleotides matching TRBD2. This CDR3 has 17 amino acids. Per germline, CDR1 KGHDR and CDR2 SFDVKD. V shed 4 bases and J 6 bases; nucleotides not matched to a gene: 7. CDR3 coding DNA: TGTGCCACCAGTGACTCCGGGACTAGCGGGAGACGCAATGAGCAGTTCTTC. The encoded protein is CATSDSGTSGRRNEQFF.

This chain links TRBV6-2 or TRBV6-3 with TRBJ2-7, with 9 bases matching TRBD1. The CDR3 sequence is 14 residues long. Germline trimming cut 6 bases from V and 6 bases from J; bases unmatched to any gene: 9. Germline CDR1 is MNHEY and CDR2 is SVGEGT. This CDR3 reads CASRGDRERSEQYF. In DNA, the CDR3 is TGTGCCAGCAGGGGGGACAGGGAGCGGTCCGAGCAGTACTTC.

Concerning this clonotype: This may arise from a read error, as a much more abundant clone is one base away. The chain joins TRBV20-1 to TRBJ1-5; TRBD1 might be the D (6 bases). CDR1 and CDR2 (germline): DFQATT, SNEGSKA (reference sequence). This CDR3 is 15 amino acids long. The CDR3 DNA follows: TGCAGTGCAGGGGGGCCCCTTTATAGCAATCAGCCCCAGCGTTTT. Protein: CSAGGPLYSNQPQRF.

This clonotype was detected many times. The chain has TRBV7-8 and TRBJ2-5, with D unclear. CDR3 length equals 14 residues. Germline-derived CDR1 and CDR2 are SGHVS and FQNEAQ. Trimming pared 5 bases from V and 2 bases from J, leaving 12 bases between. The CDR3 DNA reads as TGTGCCAGCAGCGCGGCACCTTCACAAGAGACCCAGTACTTC. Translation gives CASSAAPSQETQYF.

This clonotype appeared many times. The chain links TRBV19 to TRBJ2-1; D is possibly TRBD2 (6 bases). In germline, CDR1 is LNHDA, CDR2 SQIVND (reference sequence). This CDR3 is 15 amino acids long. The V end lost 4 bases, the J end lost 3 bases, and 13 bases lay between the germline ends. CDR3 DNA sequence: TGTGCCAGTAGTACGCGGGACTCCTTCTACAATGAGCAGTTCTTC. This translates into CASSTRDSFYNEQFF. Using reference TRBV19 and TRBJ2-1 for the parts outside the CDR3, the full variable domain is DGGITQSPKYLFRKEGQNVTLSCEQNLNHDAMYWYRQDPGQGLRLIYYSQIVNDFQKGDIAEGYSVSREKKESFPLTVTSAQKNPTAFYLCASSTRDSFYNEQFFGPGTRLTVL.

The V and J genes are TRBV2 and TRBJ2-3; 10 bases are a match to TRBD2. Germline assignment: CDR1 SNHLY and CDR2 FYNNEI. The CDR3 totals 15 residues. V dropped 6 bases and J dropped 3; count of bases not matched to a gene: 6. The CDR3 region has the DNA TGTGCCAGCAGCGAGATAGCGGGAGGAACAGATACGCAGTATTTT. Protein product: CASSEIAGGTDTQYF.

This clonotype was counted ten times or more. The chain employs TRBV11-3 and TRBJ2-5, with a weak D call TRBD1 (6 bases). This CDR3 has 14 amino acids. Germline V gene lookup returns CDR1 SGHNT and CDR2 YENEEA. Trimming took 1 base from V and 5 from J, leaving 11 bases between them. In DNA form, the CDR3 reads TGTGCCAGCAGCTTAGGCAGGGGTGATGAGACCCAGTACTTC. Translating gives CASSLGRGDETQYF.

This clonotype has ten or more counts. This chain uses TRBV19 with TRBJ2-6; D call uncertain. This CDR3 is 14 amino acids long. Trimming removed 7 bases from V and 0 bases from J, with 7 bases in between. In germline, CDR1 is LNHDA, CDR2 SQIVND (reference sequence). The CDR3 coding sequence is TGTGCCAGTAACTCAGGCTCTGGGGCCAACGTCCTGACTTTC. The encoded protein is CASNSGSGANVLTF.